These 17 T cell receptor beta chains were all obtained from the same sample, sequenced in a study of OX40 agonist ivuxolimab in advanced cancers. Generated by immunoSEQ multiplex PCR, the TCRdb table keeps only in-frame clones and is missing some. The sample gives 55,000 to 75,000 clones, nearly 85% of which show up once; about 11% is in the top ten. Specimen: CD4+ or CD8+ T cells sorted from blood, collected in a trial of the OX40 agonist ivuxolimab. Every receptor here comes from an adult with an advanced solid tumor such as melanoma, head and neck, liver or kidney cancer.

V gene TRBV7-7 combines with J gene TRBJ2-2; 7 bases agree with TRBD1. This CDR3 comprises 14 residues. In germline, CDR1 is SSHAT, CDR2 FNYEAQ (reference sequence). The ends lost 5 bases at V and 5 bases at J; junction bases unmatched: 5. The CDR3, as DNA: TGTGCCAGCAGCCAAGCACAGGGGACCGGGGAGCTGTTTTTT. Translation gives CASSQAQGTGELFF.

For this clone: The junction shows a germline mismatch at one end, possibly a read error. V is TRBV5-1 and J is TRBJ1-5; D is possibly TRBD1 (6 bases). The CDR3 length is 14 residues. From germline, CDR1 is SGHRS and CDR2 YFSETQ. DNA for the CDR3: TGTGCCAGCAGCTTAGGACAGACTTATCAGCCCCAGCATTTT. Protein: CASSLGQTYQPQHF.

CDR3 DNA sequence: TGTGCCAGTAGTATTCTGAGGACGGGGGGATATCAGCCCCAGCATTTT. It encodes CASSILRTGGYQPQHF. J is TRBJ1-5 and V is TRBV19; tentative D call: TRBD1 (5 bases). Trimming cost V 3 bases and J 5 bases, with 17 bases left between them. The CDR3 spans 16 residues. Germline CDR1 LNHDA, CDR2 SQIVND (reference sequence).

This chain links TRBV7-2 with TRBJ2-3; 8 nucleotides align to TRBD2. The V segment lost 3 bases and the J segment 3 bases; nucleotides outside the gene matches: 2. Germline loops: CDR1 SGHTA, CDR2 FQGNSA. This CDR3 comprises 14 residues. The CDR3 sequence: CASSFTSGTDTQYF. CDR3 DNA: TGTGCCAGCAGCTTCACTAGCGGTACAGATACGCAGTATTTT.

The CDR3 loop is CASSGLAGISTDTQYF. DNA for the CDR3: TGTGCCAGCAGCGGACTAGCGGGTATAAGCACAGATACGCAGTATTTT. This chain links TRBV27 with TRBJ2-3; TRBD2 matches at 11 bases. V shed 6 bases, J shed 0 bases, and the junction held 5 bases outside the gene matches. Germline V gives CDR1 MNHEY, CDR2 SMNVEV (reference sequence). The CDR3 totals 16 residues.

The V and J genes are TRBV7-9 and TRBJ2-2, with D perhaps given as TRBD1 or TRBD2 (6 bases each). Looked up from germline, CDR1 is SEHNR and CDR2 is FQNEAQ (reference sequence). V shed 7 bases and J shed 2 bases, with 14 bases lying between them. CDR3 size: 15 residues. CDR3 amino acids: CASNPGATNTGELFF. In DNA form, the CDR3 reads TGTGCCAGCAACCCGGGGGCCACCAACACCGGGGAGCTGTTTTTT.

This chain connects TRBV5-1 to TRBJ2-5, with 8 bases fitting TRBD1. Germline V CDR1 and CDR2: SGHRS, YFSETQ. The V and J ends lost 0 bases and 1 base, in that order; junction bases with no gene match: 5. The CDR3 runs to 16 residues. DNA of the CDR3: TGCGCCAGCAGCTTGGCTCCAGGGGGCCTCCAAGAGACCCAGTACTTC. Translation: CASSLAPGGLQETQYF.

The chain couples TRBV5-1 to TRBJ2-2; TRBD1 is a possible D gene (7 bases). The CDR3 extends over 15 amino acids. V shed 3 bases and J shed 5 bases, with 14 bases lying between them. CDR1 SGHRS and CDR2 YFSETQ come from the germline V gene. The CDR3 spells CASSSFQGGTGELFF. In nucleotides, the CDR3 is TGCGCCAGCAGCTCGTTCCAGGGGGGAACCGGGGAGCTGTTTTTT.

This sequence joins TRBV6-1 and TRBJ2-2; 8 bases fit TRBD1. This CDR3 region has 15 residues. Trimming removed 7 bases from V and 3 bases from J; junction bases left unmatched: 7. CDR1 is MNHNS and CDR2 is SASEGT in the germline V gene. The CDR3 bases are TGTGCCAGCAACACTGGACAGGGTTACACCGGGGAGCTGTTTTTT. Its translation is CASNTGQGYTGELFF.

The V and J genes are TRBV30 and TRBJ1-2; D unresolved. This CDR3 comprises 13 residues. The germline gives CDR1 GTSNPN, CDR2 SVGIG (reference sequence). Trimming removed 3 bases from V and 1 base from J, with 9 bases in between. CDR3 residues: CAWSEDFNYGYTF. In DNA, the CDR3 is TGTGCCTGGAGCGAGGACTTTAACTATGGCTACACCTTC.

This clone was recorded only once. The rearrangement uses TRBV4-1 and TRBJ1-2; tentatively, D is TRBD1 (5 bases). The CDR3 is made up of 17 amino acids. The germline V gene encodes CDR1 MGHRA and CDR2 YSYEKL. Trimming cost V 1 base and J 3 bases, with 18 bases left between them. For the CDR3, the DNA is TGCGCCAGCAGCCAAGGCATCAGGGAGGGTGCTGACTATGGCTACACCTTC. This sequence encodes CASSQGIREGADYGYTF.

This clone was seen a single time. The chain carries TRBV7-3 and TRBJ2-2; 7 bases agree with TRBD1. The germline V gene has CDR1 SGHTA and CDR2 FQGTGA. This CDR3 has 14 residues. J lost 7 bases, V lost 5 bases, and 7 bases had no gene match. The CDR3 spells CASSAKGAGGELFF. The CDR3 DNA follows: TGTGCCAGCAGCGCTAAGGGGGCCGGCGGGGAGCTGTTTTTT.

The chain couples TRBV30 to TRBJ1-1; no reliable D call. Trimming removed 0 bases from V and 11 bases from J, with 16 bases in between. Germline assignment: CDR1 GTSNPN and CDR2 SVGIG (reference sequence). This CDR3 has 13 residues. CDR3 in amino acids: CAWSVRGGSEAFF. CDR3 nucleotide sequence: TGTGCCTGGAGTGTACGGGGAGGGAGTGAGGCTTTCTTT.

Relative to its sample, this clone is medium-sized. The V call is TRBV5-6, the J call TRBJ2-2; 7 bases align to TRBD1. Germline V gives CDR1 SGHDT, CDR2 YYEEEE. CDR3 size: 16 residues. Trimming took 0 bases from V and 5 from J; bases not matched to a gene: 7. CDR3 protein: CASSLDSGQLTGELFF. The DNA of the CDR3 is TGTGCCAGCAGCTTGGACTCGGGACAGCTAACCGGGGAGCTGTTTTTT.

V is TRBV27 and J is TRBJ1-2, with unresolved D. Germline CDR1 MNHEY, CDR2 SMNVEV (reference sequence). V lost 0 bases, J lost 5 bases, and 7 bases lay in between. This CDR3 comprises 13 residues. The CDR3 nucleotides are TGTGCCAGCAGTTTATCCAGAGGATATGGCTACACCTTC. This gives the protein CASSLSRGYGYTF.

The rearrangement joins TRBV4-1 to TRBJ1-3; no reliable D call. From germline, CDR1 is MGHRA and CDR2 YSYEKL. V was shortened by 1 base and J by 3 bases, with 10 bases between the two germline ends. This CDR3 comprises 15 residues. CDR3 loop: CASSQGQDGGNTIYF. The CDR3 DNA follows: TGCGCCAGCAGCCAAGGTCAGGACGGTGGAAACACCATATATTTT.

The rearrangement links TRBV7-9 to TRBJ2-1; 9 bases line up with TRBD2. Germline CDR1 is SEHNR and CDR2 is FQNEAQ (reference sequence). The CDR3 has 17 amino acids. J gave up 10 bases and V 4 bases, and 17 bases lay outside the gene matches. The CDR3 spells CASSSQPGSGGLGEQFF. In DNA, the CDR3 is TGTGCCAGCAGCTCTCAACCCGGTAGCGGGGGACTCGGGGAGCAGTTCTTC. Together with reference TRBV7-9 and TRBJ2-1, the CDR3 gives the full variable domain: DTGVSQNPRHKITKRGQNVTFRCDPISEHNRLYWYRQTLGQGPEFLTYFQNEAQLEKSRLLSDRFSAERPKGSFSTLEIQRTEQGDSAMYLCASSSQPGSGGLGEQFFGPGTRLTVL.